This T cell receptor (beta chain) was retrieved from a study of neoadjuvant nivolumab and ipilimumab in lung cancer. The CDR3 is 19 amino acids. With V trimmed by 2 bases and J by 1 base, 15 bases remained unmatched. Germline-derived CDR1 and CDR2 are KGHSH and LQKENI. About this clone: Its antigen is as yet unknown.

The study's findings and limits: TCR receptors were sequenced in few samples.

Generated by immunoSEQ multiplex PCR, the TCRdb table keeps only in-frame clones and is missing some. Seen here are 9,500 to 10,000 clones, around 81% observed once, and the top ten hold under 3.5%. The rearrangement joins TRBV18 to TRBJ2-3; 7 nucleotides align to TRBD1. The sequence was obtained from an adult with non-small cell lung cancer. This specimen consisted of peripheral blood, obtained before neoadjuvant nivolumab, alone or with ipilimumab. The CDR3 DNA reads TGTGCCAGCTCACCATATCTGGGACAGATGGATATGGGCACAGATACGCAGTATTTT. Translated: CASSPYLGQMDMGTDTQYF. Complete variable domain (other parts from reference TRBV18 and TRBJ2-3): NAGVMQNPRHLVRRRGQEARLRCSPMKGHSHVYWYRQLPEEGLKFMVYLQKENIIDESGMPKERFSAEFPKEGPSILRIQQVVRGDSAAYFCASSPYLGQMDMGTDTQYFGPGTRLTVL.